A single sample gave rise to the 32 T cell receptor beta chains below, sequenced in a study of control samples from healthy donors and cancer patients. Sequencing was performed with immunoSEQ multiplex PCR; in TCRdb, only in-frame clones are kept and a portion is missing. The sample holds some 94,000 clones; around 86% are singletons and the top ten take roughly 1.2%. Material: blood. These receptors came from a woman aged 50 to 60 in good health.

The V call is TRBV5-1, the J call TRBJ1-4, with D possibly TRBD1 on 6 matching bases. In germline, CDR1 is SGHRS, CDR2 YFSETQ. The CDR3 spans 16 residues. Trimming pared 3 bases from V and 10 bases from J, leaving 22 bases between. CDR3 amino acids: CASSSGEGGSVGKLFF. The CDR3 nucleotides are TGCGCCAGCAGCTCCGGAGAAGGGGGGAGCGTGGGAAAACTGTTTTTT.

The chain uses TRBV28 and TRBJ2-1; 10 bases match TRBD2. V dropped 6 bases and J dropped 8; count of bases not matched to a gene: 10. Germline CDR1 is MDHEN and CDR2 is SYDVKM. The CDR3 is 15 amino acids. The CDR3 loop is CASSPPAGGPHEQFF. DNA of the CDR3: TGTGCCAGCAGCCCCCCAGCGGGAGGGCCTCATGAGCAGTTCTTC. The variable domain in full, completed from reference TRBV28 and TRBJ2-1, reads DVKVTQSSRYLVKRTGEKVFLECVQDMDHENMFWYRQDPGLGLRLIYFSYDVKMKEKGDIPEGYSVSREKKERFSLILESASTNQTSMYLCASSPPAGGPHEQFFGPGTRLTVL.

The chain combines TRBV6-5 with TRBJ1-2; D gene unclear. Trimming removed 2 bases from V and 3 bases from J, with 7 bases in between. In germline, CDR1 is MNHEY, CDR2 SVGAGI. This CDR3 spans 13 amino acids. The CDR3 reads CASSYEADYGYTF. The CDR3 nucleotides are TGTGCCAGCAGTTACGAGGCAGACTATGGCTACACCTTC.

The chain combines TRBV7-8 with TRBJ1-2; 8 bases are shared with TRBD1. V dropped 4 bases and J dropped 6; count of bases not matched to a gene: 16. The CDR3 runs to 17 residues. Germline lookup yields CDR1 SGHVS and CDR2 FQNEAQ. In nucleotides, the CDR3 is TGTGCCAGCAGCTCAAGGACAGGGCCTCTTACCAGTAATGGCTACACCTTC. This codes for CASSSRTGPLTSNGYTF.

The chain employs TRBV27 and TRBJ1-3; no clear D gene. Germline CDR1 and CDR2: MNHEY and SMNVEV (reference sequence). The CDR3 spans 14 residues. Between the trimmed V and J ends, which lost 6 bases and 0 bases, there was a span of 9 bases. CDR3 bases: TGTGCCAGCAGCCATTCTTACTCTGGAAACACCATATATTTT. Its translation: CASSHSYSGNTIYF.

This chain joins TRBV11-2 and TRBJ2-7; 9 nucleotides align to TRBD2. The CDR3 has 15 residues. Germline trimming cut 4 bases from V and 7 bases from J; bases unmatched to any gene: 11. CDR1 is SGHAT, CDR2 FQNNGV, per germline. The CDR3 reads CASSSLAGTFSEQYF. In DNA, the CDR3 is TGTGCCAGCAGCTCGCTAGCGGGAACCTTCAGTGAGCAGTACTTC. Complete variable domain (other parts from reference TRBV11-2 and TRBJ2-7): EAGVAQSPRYKIIEKRQSVAFWCNPISGHATLYWYQQILGQGPKLLIQFQNNGVVDDSQLPKDRFSAERLKGVDSTLKIQPAKLEDSAVYLCASSSLAGTFSEQYFGPGTRLTVT.

The chain uses TRBV15 and TRBJ1-4; weak D call: TRBD1 (6 bases). CDR1 and CDR2 from the germline V gene are LNHNV and YYDKDF (reference sequence). CDR3 length equals 15 residues. Trimming left V 4 bases short and J 8 bases short, with 17 bases between. The CDR3 loop reads CATSKTRGAREKLFF. CDR3 DNA: TGTGCCACCAGCAAAACCAGGGGCGCCAGGGAAAAACTGTTTTTT.

The rearrangement joins TRBV15 to TRBJ2-1; a weak D match, TRBD2 (5 bases). This CDR3 has 15 amino acids. CDR1 and CDR2 (germline): LNHNV, YYDKDF (reference sequence). The V gene lost 5 bases and the J gene lost 4 bases, with 15 bases spanning the gap. CDR3 DNA sequence: TGTGCCACCAGCGGAGTTGCGAGCGGATACAATGAGCAGTTCTTC. Protein: CATSGVASGYNEQFF. Complete variable domain (other parts from reference TRBV15 and TRBJ2-1): DAMVIQNPRYQVTQFGKPVTLSCSQTLNHNVMYWYQQKSSQAPKLLFHYYDKDFNNEADTPDNFQSRRPNTSFCFLDIRSPGLGDTAMYLCATSGVASGYNEQFFGPGTRLTVL.

This chain uses TRBV6-5 with TRBJ1-1, with 7 positions matching TRBD1. From germline, CDR1 is MNHEY and CDR2 SVGAGI. The junction had 8 bases not matched to a gene; V was cut back by 6 bases and J by 1 base. The CDR3 extends over 15 amino acids. CDR3 protein: CASSLQGRGNTEAFF. The CDR3 DNA reads TGTGCCAGCAGCCTACAGGGGCGGGGGAACACTGAAGCTTTCTTT.

The gene calls are TRBV6-2 or TRBV6-3 and TRBJ1-2; no firm D call. In germline, CDR1 is MNHEY, CDR2 SVGEGT. V was trimmed by 6 bases and J by 5 bases, leaving 19 bases between them. CDR3 size: 15 residues. The CDR3 region has the DNA TGTGCCAGCAGCCCGCGTCAACACTGGGGTTATGGCTACACCTTC. Amino acids: CASSPRQHWGYGYTF.

This rearrangement joins TRBV11-1 to TRBJ2-2; weak D call: TRBD1 (6 bases). The V gene's germline CDR1 is SGHAT and CDR2 FQDESV (reference sequence). CDR3 size: 15 residues. Between the trimmed V and J ends, which lost 5 bases and 0 bases, there was a span of 10 bases. The CDR3 here is CASSKDRSNTGELFF. Here the CDR3 DNA reads TGTGCCAGCAGCAAGGACAGATCGAACACCGGGGAGCTGTTTTTT.

V is TRBV25-1 and J is TRBJ2-2, with a tentative D call TRBD2 (5 bases). Germline loops: CDR1 MGHDK, CDR2 SYGVNS. The germline V and J ends were trimmed by 4 bases and 4 bases, with 13 bases remaining between them. This CDR3 is built from 15 residues. The DNA for the CDR3 is TGTGCCAGCAGTGTTCATAGGGCGGGCACCGGGGAGCTGTTTTTT. Its translation is CASSVHRAGTGELFF.

Regarding this clone: The same CDR3 can be traced to other DNA sequences in this sample. The chain employs TRBV5-1 and TRBJ1-5; D may be TRBD1 (5 bases). Between the trimmed V and J ends, which lost 0 bases and 7 bases, there was a span of 11 bases. Germline lookup yields CDR1 SGHRS and CDR2 YFSETQ. CDR3 length equals 14 residues. The CDR3 sequence is CASSLGTGGQPQHF. DNA for the CDR3: TGCGCCAGCAGCTTGGGGACCGGGGGGCAGCCCCAGCATTTT.

The J gene is TRBJ2-3, the V gene TRBV28; D is undetermined. Germline CDR1 reads MDHEN; CDR2 reads SYDVKM. V lost 5 bases, J lost 2 bases, and 8 bases lay in between. The CDR3 is 13 residues long. CDR3 nucleotide sequence: TGTGCCAGCAGTGCCACCCTCACAGATACGCAGTATTTT. Translation: CASSATLTDTQYF.

This chain uses TRBV12-3 or TRBV12-4 with TRBJ2-5; TRBD1 aligns across 8 bases. The CDR3 is 12 amino acids. Trimming took 6 bases from V and 4 from J; bases not matched to a gene: 1. The CDR3 region has the DNA TGTGCCAGCAGGACAGGGGTAGAGACCCAGTACTTC. This codes for CASRTGVETQYF.

The gene calls are TRBV19 and TRBJ1-2, with D maybe TRBD1 (5 bases). The CDR3 has 14 residues. The germline gives CDR1 LNHDA, CDR2 SQIVND (reference sequence). The germline V and J ends were trimmed by 6 bases and 0 bases, with 11 bases remaining between them. DNA for the CDR3: TGTGCCAGTAGAAGACAGAGTTCTAACTATGGCTACACCTTC. It yields the protein CASRRQSSNYGYTF.

The gene calls are TRBV14 and TRBJ2-3; 8 nucleotides agree with TRBD2. The CDR3 extends over 15 amino acids. V shed 1 base and J 5 bases; nucleotides not matched to a gene: 5. In germline, CDR1 is SGHDN, CDR2 FVKESK. The CDR3 here is CASSQVGGRRDTQYF. The CDR3 DNA reads TGTGCCAGCAGCCAAGTTGGCGGGAGGAGAGATACGCAGTATTTT.

CDR3 DNA sequence: TGCAGCGTTGAATCCAGGACATGGGGCCTCTCTGGGGCCAACGTCCTGACTTTC. Translated: CSVESRTWGLSGANVLTF. The genes are TRBV29-1 and TRBJ2-6; a possible D gene is TRBD1 (5 bases). There are 18 residues in the CDR3. Germline V CDR1 and CDR2: SQVTM, ANQGSEA. The ends were cut back, 2 bases at V and 0 bases at J, with 17 bases in the middle.

On this clone itself: The junction shows a germline mismatch at one end, possibly a read error. This chain uses TRBV7-2 with TRBJ1-6, with unresolved D. CDR1 and CDR2 (germline): SGHTA, FQGNSA. This CDR3 contains 15 residues. The CDR3 sequence is CASSLNSGYNSPPHF. The DNA for the CDR3 is TGTGCCAGCAGCTTGAACAGCGGCTATAATTCACCCCCCCACTTT. Based on the CDR3 plus reference TRBV7-2 and TRBJ1-6, the full variable domain is GAGVSQSPSNKVTEKGKDVELRCDPISGHTALYWYRQSLGQGLEFLIYFQGNSAPDKSGLPSDRFSAERTGGSVSTLTIQRTQQEDSAVYLCASSLNSGYNSPPHFGNGTRLTVT.

The chain employs TRBV6-5 and TRBJ2-3; D is perhaps TRBD2 (5 bases). The V end was cut by 0 bases, the J end by 3 bases, with 13 bases between. In germline, CDR1 is MNHEY, CDR2 SVGAGI. The CDR3 has 16 amino acids. CDR3 sequence reads: CASSYSINSGTDTQYF. The CDR3 coding sequence is TGTGCCAGCAGTTACTCGATCAACAGCGGAACAGATACGCAGTATTTT.

The J gene is TRBJ1-5, the V gene TRBV24-1; D unresolved. CDR1 is KGHDR and CDR2 is SFDVKD in the germline V gene. V lost 9 bases and J 2 bases, leaving 13 bases between the germline ends. The CDR3 has 14 amino acids. The CDR3 reads CATHRERGNQPQHF. The CDR3 nucleotides read TGTGCCACCCATAGGGAGAGAGGCAATCAGCCCCAGCATTTT.

The chain joins TRBV7-9 to TRBJ2-1; possible D gene TRBD1, 6 bases. This CDR3 has 14 amino acids. The V and J ends lost 8 bases and 5 bases respectively, with 16 bases between them. The V gene's germline CDR1 is SEHNR and CDR2 FQNEAQ (reference sequence). The CDR3 is CASSQGLTHNEQFF. CDR3 DNA: TGTGCCAGCTCTCAGGGGCTGACACACAATGAGCAGTTCTTC.

The genes are TRBV25-1 and TRBJ2-1; no firm D call. CDR1 and CDR2 from the germline V gene are MGHDK and SYGVNS. CDR3 length: 14 residues. Trimming removed 4 bases from V and 0 bases from J, with 7 bases in between. This CDR3 is CASSGRSSYNEQFF. The CDR3 DNA reads as TGTGCCAGCAGTGGGAGAAGCTCCTACAATGAGCAGTTCTTC.

This clone occurred once. The chain combines TRBV19 with TRBJ2-4; 7 positions match TRBD1. With V trimmed by 9 bases and J by 9 bases, 8 bases remained unmatched. This CDR3 has 12 residues. CDR1 is LNHDA and CDR2 is SQIVND in the germline V gene (reference sequence). In DNA form, the CDR3 reads TGTGCCAGCAGGACAGGCTCGAGCATTCAGTACTTC. This sequence encodes CASRTGSSIQYF.

J is TRBJ1-5 and V is TRBV7-9, with TRBD1 as a possible D gene (5 bases). The CDR3 loop spans 15 amino acids. Germline assignment: CDR1 SEHNR and CDR2 FQNEAQ (reference sequence). Trimming took 5 bases from V and 9 from J, leaving 20 bases between them. Here the CDR3 DNA reads TGTGCCAGCAGCCCCACGGGGCAGGCTTTGGGGCCCCAGCATTTT. This sequence encodes CASSPTGQALGPQHF.

The chain employs TRBV18 and TRBJ2-7; D perhaps matches TRBD2 (6 bases). The CDR3 totals 15 residues. With 3 bases removed from V and 4 bases from J, the gap between germline ends came to 16 bases. Germline V gene data show CDR1 as KGHSH and CDR2 as LQKENI. Written as DNA, the CDR3 is TGTGCCAGCTCACCGCCGGGACTTAAAACTTACGAGCAGTACTTC. Protein sequence: CASSPPGLKTYEQYF.

The rearrangement joins TRBV18 to TRBJ2-6; no clear D gene. Germline-derived CDR1 and CDR2 are KGHSH and LQKENI. This CDR3 spans 15 amino acids. Between the trimmed V and J ends, which lost 4 bases and 2 bases, there was a span of 9 bases. The CDR3 loop reads CASSLVPPGANVLTF. CDR3 nucleotides: TGTGCCAGCTCACTCGTCCCTCCTGGGGCCAACGTCCTGACTTTC.

As regards this clone: One end of the junction does not line up with germline, which may come from a read error. Written as DNA, the CDR3 is TGCGCCAGCAGTCAAGATAGGGATTTCTATGGCCACACCTTC. Its protein product is CASSQDRDFYGHTF. The V gene is TRBV4-3, the J gene TRBJ1-2; D remains ambiguous. Germline loops: CDR1 LGHNA, CDR2 YSLEER. There are 14 residues in the CDR3.

This clone has a single count. The V and J genes are TRBV7-7 and TRBJ2-7; D not resolved. The germline V and J ends were trimmed by 5 bases and 2 bases, with 13 bases remaining between them. CDR3 size: 14 residues. Germline V lookup: CDR1 SSHAT, CDR2 FNYEAQ (reference sequence). This CDR3 is CASSPLGRPYEQYF. The CDR3 DNA is TGTGCCAGCAGCCCCCTGGGTAGGCCCTACGAGCAGTACTTC. Supplemented by reference TRBV7-7 and TRBJ2-7, the full variable domain reads GAGVSQSPRYKVTKRGQDVTLRCDPISSHATLYWYQQALGQGPEFLTYFNYEAQPDKSGLPSDRFSAERPEGSISTLTIQRTEQRDSAMYRCASSPLGRPYEQYFGPGTRLTVT.

This clone was seen once. The chain combines TRBV10-2 with TRBJ2-3; perhaps TRBD1 as D (6 bases). There are 12 residues in the CDR3. Trimming took 6 bases from V and 5 from J, leaving 9 bases between them. CDR1 WSHSY and CDR2 SAAADI come from the germline V gene. The CDR3 DNA follows: TGCGCCAGCAGCGAACAGGGAGATACGCAGTATTTT. The encoded protein is CASSEQGDTQYF.

The CDR3 loop is CASSPGLAAMGEETQYF. The CDR3 region has the DNA TGTGCCAGCAGCCCCGGACTAGCGGCCATGGGAGAAGAGACCCAGTACTTC. This chain connects TRBV13 to TRBJ2-5; the match to TRBD2 covers 10 bases. Per germline, CDR1 PRHDT and CDR2 FYEKMQ (reference sequence). The CDR3 runs 17 residues. The J segment lost 3 bases and the V segment lost 5 bases, leaving 12 bases of the junction unmatched. Based on the CDR3 plus reference TRBV13 and TRBJ2-5, the full variable domain is AAGVIQSPRHLIKEKRETATLKCYPIPRHDTVYWYQQGPGQDPQFLISFYEKMQSDKGSIPDRFSAQQFSDYHSELNMSSLELGDSALYFCASSPGLAAMGEETQYFGPGTRLLVL.

V usage is TRBV11-3 and J usage is TRBJ2-1; perhaps TRBD2 as D (6 bases). The V end was cut by 5 bases, the J end by 7 bases, with 15 bases between. The CDR3 loop spans 14 amino acids. CDR1 and CDR2 from the germline V gene are SGHNT and YENEEA. The CDR3, as DNA: TGTGCCAGCAGCGTGGGACTCCCGGGTAATGAGCAGTTCTTC. This translates into CASSVGLPGNEQFF.